This T cell receptor beta chain was observed in a study of cytomegalovirus exposure and HLA in healthy donors (TCRdb year 2017). Background on the whole study: An earlier analysis of approximately 590 of the donors reported 250 to 300 Gb of sequence data and 120 million or so unique TCR beta sequences from 190 million or so T cells. To decide whether each TCR beta V gene segment behaved as functional or pseudogenic, an earlier analysis of approximately 590 of the donors relied on high-throughput TCR beta sequencing. HLA typing covered class I and class II loci at four-digit resolution. In addition to the first cohort of 650 to 800 subjects, a separate validation cohort of approximately 130 different subjects was used. To predict cytomegalovirus infection status, the study combined high-throughput TCR immunosequencing, statistical association of individual TCRs with disease status, and machine learning. Alongside the repertoire data, information on donor age, sex, ethnicity and CMV serostatus was compiled. Across around 400 genotyped donors of the cohort, an average of approximately 200,000 unique TCR beta nucleotide sequences per donor were sequenced, and around 20% of those sequences were non-productive. The study aimed to test whether signatures of past pathogen exposure could be identified by cataloging public T cell receptors. Every discovery cohort repertoire had been produced on one sequencing platform. The number of typed donors differed by locus: about 620-640 for A, B, C, DRB1 and DQB1; 522 for DQA1; approximately 600 for DPA1; and around 450 for DPB1. A later analysis re-analyzed previously published TCR beta repertoires from roughly 630 donors and added high-resolution HLA genotyping to study TCR occurrence patterns. In the later analysis, no new phenotypic data were used to find candidate immune exposures; instead, reliance was placed on TCR beta sequences and their occurrence across donors. Among the approximately 430 genotyped donors, more than 70% belonged to the genetic ancestry cluster associated with self-reported Caucasian donors. The T cell repertoires of under 750 subjects were profiled by immunosequencing and related to cytomegalovirus serostatus. Roughly 300 gigabases of sequencing data and around 85 million unique TCR sequences made up an early release that covered 500 to 700 HLA-typed donors. Because of strong linkage in the cohort, a handful of DR-DQ haplotypes were treated as single units for association and clustering. Genome-wide SNP genotypes for about three fifths of the roughly 670 donors were used in a later genetic analysis, which treated that subset as a discovery cohort. Points the paper makes about the study in general: According to a later analysis, most CMV-associated TCR beta chains appeared to be HLA-restricted, and the HLA associations seemed to be driven largely by CMV exposure. According to a later analysis, TCR association rates differed among HLA loci, with DRB1 alleles showing the most associated TCRs and HLA-C alleles showing the fewest. Because counts were too low, seventeen rarely observed V segments, including chromosome 9 orphons, were excluded from the earlier analysis of several hundred of the donors. Across donors, most TCR sequences were observed very rarely, whereas some public TCRs were present in many individuals. The study listed around 160 TCR beta chains as associated with cytomegalovirus. This cohort had only TCR beta chains sequenced, and the lack of alpha or paired-chain data limited which features could be detected. For the cohort, immune exposure information was limited to CMV serostatus. Strong co-occurrence of HLA alleles, especially DR and DQ, made assigning TCR associations to individual alleles difficult. A later analysis found that HLA-associated TCR beta chains were more clonally expanded and had lower generation probabilities than equally common non-associated chains. Cytomegalovirus status was reported to be diagnosed by the classifier with high specificity and sensitivity in both the original and validation cohorts. An association between a missense DCLRE1C variant and V-gene and J-gene trimming of TCR beta chains was found in a later genetic analysis and replicated in an independent cohort. The presence/absence analyses assumed that sequencing depth was roughly uniform across donors, and that assumption may not be true. The authors suggested that the approach could potentially be extended to other disease states and immunological phenotypes. The sequencing pipeline was judged likely to have produced a cluster of highly shared sequence variants as a technical artifact. In a later analysis, 16,951 TCR beta sequences were associated with specific HLA alleles at a false discovery rate of 0.05. HLA typing was unavailable for some donors at each locus, so association tests used only the typed subset. Correlated functional status among segregating V segments might reflect linkage disequilibrium, but an unknown experimental factor could not be ruled out. A later analysis reported that several top co-occurrence clusters appeared linked to parvovirus B19, influenza, CMV and Epstein-Barr virus. A further reported finding was that TCR beta sequences accurately predicted the HLA-A and HLA-B alleles for most subjects in the first cohort. A few of the identified cytomegalovirus-associated TCR beta chains were confirmed in vitro to be specific for cytomegalovirus antigens. Some IMGT-functional V segments, including TRBV6-2 and TRBV6-3, could not be told apart with the 87-base-pair reads, so those segments were excluded. In an earlier analysis of some 500 of the donors, most TCR beta V segments were observed in productive rearrangements about 87% or about 30% of the time, broadly matching IMGT annotations. A later genetic analysis reported fewer N-insertions in productive TCRs among donors in an Asian-associated ancestry cluster than the roughly 700-donor mean.

The library was prepared using the immunoSEQ multiplex PCR assay. The multiplex PCR relied on a mix of 60 forward primers for TCR Vbeta segments and 13 reverse primers for TCR Jbeta segments. A multiplex PCR assay on genomic DNA amplified the CDR3 region of rearranged TCR beta genes. Amplified TCR beta libraries were sequenced as 87-base-pair reads on the Illumina HiSeq System. The original methods were these. In a later analysis, tens of millions of unique TCR beta chains were counted across the roughly 670 repertoires, and some 10 million of these chains were shared by at least two donors. Raw reads were error-corrected and collapsed into unique sequences by a nearest-neighbor algorithm in which closely related sequences were merged to remove PCR and sequencing errors. V, D and J gene segments were assigned by aligning CDR3 sequences to IMGT reference sequences. For a sequence to be retained, at least a six-nucleotide match to both a V gene segment and a J gene segment was required. Rearrangements were called productive when the CDR3 lacked stop codons and stayed in frame with V and J; all others were non-productive. Following IMGT convention, CDR3 was defined as the stretch from the second conserved V-encoded cysteine to the conserved J-encoded phenylalanine. The earlier analysis of approximately 500 of the donors excluded sequences that lacked an unambiguous match to a single V gene segment. An earlier analysis of 500 to 700 of the donors classified V segments as functional when productive rearrangements were above 56.7% and as segregating when the standard deviation between donors was above 5%. A statistical classification framework was built to diagnose cytomegalovirus status from the catalog of TCR beta chain sequences. V and J gene assignment, in a later analysis, came from comparing TCR nucleotide sequences with IMGT/GENE-DB human TR gene sequences. A later analysis assigned CDR3 sequences and most-parsimonious VDJ recombination scenarios with the TCRdist pipeline. In a later analysis, every TCR beta chain was defined by the combination of its CDR3 amino acid sequence and its V-gene family, and reads without a unique V-gene family were dropped. A later analysis removed over 500 highly shared, low-generation-probability nucleotide sequences to deal with suspected cross-contamination and a sequencing artifact. For each public chain, a later analysis derived a clonal expansion index from normalized ranks of inferred template counts within each repertoire. Generation probabilities in a later analysis came from a VDJ recombination model fitted to out-of-frame rearrangements, and those results were checked against IGoR. In a later analysis, TCR-TCR, TCR-HLA and TCR-CMV co-occurrence was scored with hypergeometric tests, and a repertoire-size bias correction was applied to TCR pairs. False discovery rates were estimated in a later analysis by permuting HLA or CMV assignments 20 times. In a later analysis, co-occurring TCRs were grouped using DBSCAN, with TCRdist sequence similarity added in when clustering inside HLA-allele-positive subsets. Repertoires with fewer than 30,000 or more than 120,000 public chains were left out of co-occurrence clustering, as were a handful of repertoires with anomalous nucleotide sharing. TCRdb provides this immuneACCESS table in a form limited to in-frame rearrangements. Some clones are lacking; in checked studies, under half of them reflect an unresolved V gene, and why the rest are absent is not known. The V and J calls and clone size are taken from that table; D and trimming were inferred from the DNA. Here the sample has about 190,000 clones; 70% to 75% occur a single time. Approximately 4.8% of the sample goes to the ten largest clones.

The cohort comprised 666 healthy bone marrow donors. At the time of sampling, all cohort members were nominally healthy, though unrecorded immune exposures were likely present. The donor was CMV seropositive and belonged to the group of 250 to 350 seropositive cohort members. Every donor gave a peripheral blood sample, and the peripheral blood mononuclear cells from that sample were used for TCR beta sequencing. Genomic DNA was extracted from the blood cell samples with the Qiagen DNeasy Blood Extraction Kit. V is cut back by 6 bases and J by 3 bases, with 6 bases in the junction unmatched. According to the germline V gene, CDR1 reads SNHLY and CDR2 reads FYNNEI. Including the terminal cysteine and phenylalanine, the CDR3 comprises 15 residues. Only the CDR3 DNA stays, 45 bases, in frame from base 1. Remarks on this clone: No antigen is known for it. Base qualities were left out, and no much larger clone turns up one base away.

The receptor's source is a man aged 30-40 years in good health and CMV-seropositive. Material for sequencing was PBMCs. The receptor chain draws on TRBV2 and TRBJ2-7; 12 middle bases align to TRBD2. The CDR3 here reads CASRDQLAGGYEQYF. The DNA sequence is as follows: TGTGCCAGCAGAGACCAACTAGCGGGGGGCTACGAGCAGTACTTC.